The 5 T cell receptor beta chains reported below all come from one sample, sequenced in a study of T cells in Graves' hyperthyroidism and ophthalmopathy. The investigators amplified TCR beta CDR3 regions from RNA transcripts. TCR CDR3 regions were first amplified by RT-PCR with HTBI primers. TCRdb reprocessed the multiplex PCR reads via MiXCR and lists one record per CDR3 protein. The sample includes about 570,000 distinct CDR3 sequences, around 13% of them seen just once. Sequenced sample: blood. The receptor source for this set is a woman aged 40 to 50 with Graves' hyperthyroidism.

This clonotype appeared many times. This chain uses TRBV2 with TRBJ1-5; D is unclear. The CDR3 runs 16 residues. The V end was cut by 0 bases, the J end by 1 base, with 10 bases between. Germline-derived CDR1 and CDR2 are SNHLY and FYNNEI. The chain's CDR3 is CASSEAHPMSNQPQHF. Here the CDR3 DNA reads TGTGCCAGCAGTGAAGCGCATCCTATGAGCAATCAGCCCCAGCATTTT.

The rearrangement links TRBV7-9 to TRBJ1-1; D unresolved. CDR1 and CDR2 (germline): SEHNR, FQNEAQ (reference sequence). The germline V and J ends were trimmed by 1 base and 8 bases, with 8 bases remaining between them. There are 12 residues in the CDR3. CDR3 protein: CASSLDMGEAFF. The DNA of the CDR3 is TGTGCCAGCAGCTTAGATATGGGAGAAGCTTTCTTT.

The genes are TRBV4-2 and TRBJ2-2; 7 positions agree with TRBD2. The CDR3 runs to 16 residues. The junction had 8 bases not matched to a gene; V was cut back by 0 bases and J by 7 bases. Germline assignment: CDR1 LGHNA and CDR2 YNFKEQ. The DNA of the CDR3 is TGTGCCAGCAGCCAAGAAACGCGGGAGAATGGCGGGGAGCTGTTTTTT. Translation gives CASSQETRENGGELFF.

V and J are TRBV12-3 or TRBV12-4 and TRBJ1-6; D is unresolved. The CDR3 length is 13 residues. Trimming cost V 8 bases and J 6 bases, with 11 bases left between them. The CDR3 protein is CASLRGVNSPLHF. For the CDR3, the DNA is TGTGCCAGCCTCAGAGGTGTTAATTCACCCCTCCACTTT.

This clonotype showed up just a few times. The chain recombines TRBV30 with TRBJ1-6; D perhaps matches TRBD1 (6 bases). Trimming took 3 bases from V and 0 from J, leaving 12 bases between them. The CDR3 totals 16 residues. Germline V gene lookup returns CDR1 GTSNPN and CDR2 SVGIG (reference sequence). CDR3 sequence: CAWRTTGSSYNSPLHF. The CDR3 region has the DNA TGTGCCTGGAGAACCACAGGGAGCTCCTATAATTCACCCCTCCACTTT.